The 24 T cell receptor beta chains below come from one sample, sequenced in a study of blood T cell repertoires in COVID-19. Measured with immunoSEQ multiplex PCR; TCRdb has only the in-frame clones, and not every one. The data contain roughly 340,000 clones, 89% of them singletons. The sequencing input was peripheral blood. Receptors originate from a woman aged 30 to 39 with COVID-19, enrolled during active disease.

The chain couples TRBV7-8 to TRBJ2-3, with D perhaps TRBD1 (5 bases). Trimming pared 2 bases from V and 10 bases from J, leaving 13 bases between. The CDR3 is 13 residues long. Germline V gene lookup returns CDR1 SGHVS and CDR2 FQNEAQ. CDR3 protein: CASSLQGVEAQYF. As DNA, the CDR3 is TGTGCCAGCAGCTTACAAGGGGTCGAGGCGCAGTATTTT.

The chain recombines TRBV15 with TRBJ1-3; no clear D gene. CDR1 and CDR2 (germline): LNHNV, YYDKDF (reference sequence). The length of the CDR3 is 17 residues. V was pared by 4 bases and J by 0 bases, with 16 bases between. CDR3 region: CATSTDLAVLSGNTIYF. The CDR3 DNA follows: TGTGCCACCAGCACTGACTTGGCCGTTCTCTCTGGAAACACCATATATTTT.

The chain joins TRBV5-6 to TRBJ1-3; no clear D gene. Germline CDR1 reads SGHDT; CDR2 reads YYEEEE. V gave up 2 bases and J gave up 0 bases, with 9 bases separating them. This CDR3 contains 15 residues. CDR3 amino acids: CASSFGLNSGNTIYF. The CDR3 nucleotides are TGTGCCAGCAGCTTCGGACTAAACTCTGGAAACACCATATATTTT.

The rearrangement uses TRBV5-8 and TRBJ2-2; D unresolved. The germline gives CDR1 SGHTS, CDR2 YDEGEE. The CDR3 extends over 13 amino acids. V was trimmed by 4 bases and J by 6 bases, leaving 10 bases between them. In DNA form, the CDR3 reads TGTGCCAGCAGCCTAGACCGTCCCGGGGAGCTGTTTTTT. Translated, it gives CASSLDRPGELFF.

V is TRBV11-2 and J is TRBJ1-1; D is undetermined. This CDR3 comprises 14 residues. Germline CDR1 SGHAT, CDR2 FQNNGV. V was shortened by 1 base and J by 7 bases, with 13 bases between the two germline ends. The CDR3: CASSLVATAFEAFF. Written as DNA, the CDR3 is TGTGCCAGCAGCTTAGTGGCAACAGCTTTTGAAGCTTTCTTT.

V and J are TRBV11-2 and TRBJ2-3; D is undetermined. V lost 0 bases to trimming and J lost 1 base, with 5 bases between them. Germline V gene data show CDR1 as SGHAT and CDR2 as FQNNGV. This CDR3 is built from 14 residues. Written as DNA, the CDR3 is TGTGCCAGCAGCTTAGAACAGCGCACAGATACGCAGTATTTT. Protein product: CASSLEQRTDTQYF.

The table lists this clone with a count of one. The chain employs TRBV13 and TRBJ2-7, with 7 bases aligning to TRBD1. V shed 5 bases and J 7 bases; nucleotides not matched to a gene: 8. CDR1 is PRHDT and CDR2 is FYEKMQ in the germline V gene (reference sequence). The CDR3 has 13 amino acids. The CDR3 protein is CASSPHTGAEQYF. DNA for the CDR3: TGTGCCAGCAGCCCACATACAGGGGCAGAGCAGTACTTC. The complete variable domain, with remaining parts taken from reference TRBV13 and TRBJ2-7, reads AAGVIQSPRHLIKEKRETATLKCYPIPRHDTVYWYQQGPGQDPQFLISFYEKMQSDKGSIPDRFSAQQFSDYHSELNMSSLELGDSALYFCASSPHTGAEQYFGPGTRLTVT.

The chain joins TRBV7-2 to TRBJ1-1; tentatively, D is TRBD1 (5 bases). Germline CDR1 SGHTA, CDR2 FQGNSA. V was cut by 2 bases and J by 1 base, with 11 bases left in between. The CDR3 totals 15 residues. For the CDR3, the DNA is TGTGCCAGCAGCTTAAGGGGCATAAAGAACACTGAAGCTTTCTTT. As protein: CASSLRGIKNTEAFF.

The V gene is TRBV9, the J gene TRBJ2-1, with D possibly being TRBD1 or TRBD2 (5 bases each). CDR1 SGDLS and CDR2 YYNGEE come from the germline V gene. The CDR3 totals 13 residues. Trimming removed 4 bases at V and 9 bases at J, with 14 bases between. CDR3 residues: CASSIGEWGEQFF. The CDR3 coding sequence is TGTGCCAGCAGCATAGGGGAGTGGGGTGAGCAGTTCTTC.

CDR3 in amino acids: CASSQDRGGYGYTF. Written as DNA, the CDR3 is TGTGCCAGCAGCCAAGACCGAGGGGGCTATGGCTACACCTTC. The rearrangement joins TRBV4-2 to TRBJ1-2; weak D call: TRBD1 (6 bases). There are 14 residues in the CDR3. In germline, CDR1 is LGHNA, CDR2 YNFKEQ. V lost 0 bases and J lost 4, with 9 bases in between.

The chain has TRBV5-1 and TRBJ2-3, with 11 bases that match TRBD1. After removal of 4 bases from V and 6 bases from J, the junction contained 7 bases not matched to a gene. The CDR3 has 15 residues. The germline gives CDR1 SGHRS, CDR2 YFSETQ. In DNA, the CDR3 is TGCGCCAGCAGCCGGCGGGACAGGGGGATGGATACGCAGTATTTT. Translating gives CASSRRDRGMDTQYF.

CDR3 in DNA: TGTGCCAGCAGTCCGGGACAGGTCAACACTGAAGCTTTCTTT. Encoded protein: CASSPGQVNTEAFF. The chain has TRBV6-6 and TRBJ1-1, with 8 bases aligning to TRBD1. J lost 2 bases, V lost 5 bases, and 4 bases had no gene match. The CDR3 runs 14 residues. The germline CDR1 and CDR2 sequences are MNHNY and SVGAGI (reference sequence).

The CDR3 region has the DNA TGTGCCAGCAGCTTACAGCGGGAGAGCACCGGGGAGCTGTTTTTT. It is translated as CASSLQRESTGELFF. V gene TRBV11-2 combines with J gene TRBJ2-2, with 8 bases matching TRBD2. The V segment lost 2 bases and the J segment 4 bases; nucleotides outside the gene matches: 3. CDR1 and CDR2 from the germline V gene are SGHAT and FQNNGV. This CDR3 has 15 residues.

The chain carries TRBV4-2 and TRBJ1-1, with D possibly TRBD1 on 6 matching bases. Trimming removed 0 bases at V and 4 bases at J, with 15 bases between. Germline CDR1 LGHNA, CDR2 YNFKEQ. CDR3 length equals 16 residues. The CDR3 DNA reads as TGTGCCAGCAGCCAAGATCCGGCAGGGGCGGGCACTGAAGCTTTCTTT. Its translation: CASSQDPAGAGTEAFF.

J is TRBJ1-5 and V is TRBV5-8, with 7 positions matching TRBD1. The CDR3 runs 13 residues. Looked up from germline, CDR1 is SGHTS and CDR2 is YDEGEE. Trimming took 4 bases from V and 4 from J; bases not matched to a gene: 2. CDR3 DNA sequence: TGTGCCAGCAGCGCCAGGGGGAATCAGCCCCAGCATTTT. It codes for CASSARGNQPQHF.

The chain has TRBV27 and TRBJ2-5; D might be TRBD1 (6 bases). The CDR3 has 16 amino acids. The germline gives CDR1 MNHEY, CDR2 SMNVEV (reference sequence). V lost 2 bases, J lost 5 bases, and 18 bases lay in between. CDR3 protein: CASSLVFGQGWETQYF. CDR3 DNA: TGTGCCAGCAGTTTAGTCTTTGGGCAGGGGTGGGAGACCCAGTACTTC.

The J gene is TRBJ2-1, the V gene TRBV3-1 (or the pseudogene TRBV3-2); 12 nucleotides line up with TRBD2. Germline CDR1 LGHDT, CDR2 YNNKEL (reference sequence). V was pared by 7 bases and J by 0 bases, with 4 bases of the junction left unmatched. The CDR3 sequence is 16 residues long. The CDR3 coding sequence is TGTGCCAGCACCCGGACTAGCGGGACCTCCTACAATGAGCAGTTCTTC. Translated: CASTRTSGTSYNEQFF.

This sequence joins TRBV4-1 and TRBJ2-1; a weak D match, TRBD2 (6 bases). Germline CDR1 reads MGHRA; CDR2 reads YSYEKL. This CDR3 has 11 amino acids. With 4 bases removed from V and 12 bases from J, the gap between germline ends came to 10 bases. CDR3 protein: CASSREGGQFF. The CDR3 coding sequence is TGCGCCAGCAGCCGTGAGGGAGGGCAGTTCTTC.

Note on this clone: Other nucleotide sequences in the sample specify the same CDR3. V and J are TRBV28 and TRBJ2-3, with 7 bases that match TRBD2. CDR1 is MDHEN and CDR2 is SYDVKM in the germline V gene. The CDR3 extends over 14 amino acids. The junction had 3 bases not matched to a gene; V was cut back by 3 bases and J by 3 bases. The CDR3 sequence: CASSLTGRTDTQYF. The CDR3 region has the DNA TGTGCCAGCAGTTTGACCGGGAGGACAGATACGCAGTATTTT.

The V and J genes are TRBV4-1 and TRBJ1-4; perhaps TRBD1 as D (6 bases). The CDR3 runs 17 residues. Trimming took 0 bases from V and 7 from J, leaving 18 bases between them. Germline CDR1 and CDR2: MGHRA and YSYEKL. Written as DNA, the CDR3 is TGCGCCAGCAGCCAAGATTTTTGGCAGGGGAAGGGTGAAAAACTGTTTTTT. Amino acid sequence: CASSQDFWQGKGEKLFF.

The CDR3 nucleotides are TGTGCCAGCAGCGGCCGGGACTCGGAGACCCAGTACTTC. Its translation is CASSGRDSETQYF. The genes are TRBV4-2 and TRBJ2-5; a possible D gene is TRBD2 (6 bases). The CDR3 runs to 13 residues. Trimming stripped 5 bases from V and 5 bases from J, with 12 bases between. Germline V gives CDR1 LGHNA, CDR2 YNFKEQ.

This clone was found a few times. The J gene is TRBJ1-1, the V gene TRBV11-3; no reliable D call. This CDR3 spans 17 amino acids. Germline lookup yields CDR1 SGHNT and CDR2 YENEEA. Trimming cost V 0 bases and J 4 bases, with 18 bases left between them. CDR3 sequence reads: CASSLDRIGEEATEAFF. CDR3 DNA sequence: TGTGCCAGCAGCTTAGATCGAATCGGGGAGGAAGCCACTGAAGCTTTCTTT.

The chain links TRBV24-1 to TRBJ2-3, with 10 bases fitting TRBD1. The germline CDR1 and CDR2 sequences are KGHDR and SFDVKD. The V and J ends lost 5 bases and 6 bases, in that order; junction bases with no gene match: 10. The CDR3 sequence is 16 residues long. CDR3 sequence (DNA): TGTGCCACCAGTGGACAAGACAGGGGGCAATTTGATACGCAGTATTTT. Protein: CATSGQDRGQFDTQYF.

The rearrangement links TRBV27 to TRBJ2-7; 8 nucleotides align to TRBD1. This CDR3 is 13 amino acids long. Looked up from germline, CDR1 is MNHEY and CDR2 is SMNVEV (reference sequence). V gave up 5 bases and J gave up 2 bases; unmatched junction bases: 2. CDR3 region: CASSLTGAYEQYV. The CDR3, as DNA: TGTGCCAGCAGTCTGACAGGGGCCTACGAGCAGTACGTC.